This T cell receptor beta chain was observed in a study of identical twins. V lost 2 bases to trimming and J lost 7 bases; unmatched junction nucleotides: 5. Germline-derived CDR1 and CDR2 are SGHAT and FQNNGV. This CDR3 has 13 residues. TCRdb analysed the 5' RACE reads with MiXCR anew, one entry per CDR3 protein. The sample carries about 920,000 distinct CDR3 sequences, approximately 13% recorded once. This sample was shared with a second study, whose subject was yellow fever vaccine responses in identical twins.

The sequence was collected from a woman in her late teens or twenties in good health. V is TRBV11-2 and J is TRBJ2-7; 7 bases match TRBD2. The sequencing sample was made of PBMCs. The chain's CDR3 is CASSLMGEGEQYF. In nucleotides, the CDR3 is TGTGCCAGCAGCTTAATGGGGGAGGGAGAGCAGTACTTC.